Sequencing of this T cell receptor (beta chain) was carried out in a study of blood T cell repertoires in COVID-19 (dated by TCRdb to 2018 to 2021). Looking at the study overall: Samples covering the acute and convalescent phases of COVID-19 were provided by collaborators in the United States, Italy and Spain. The prospective study material was composed of cDNA or gDNA derived from T cells, B-cell-depleted T cells, or PBMCs. Subjects who had been exposed to COVID-19, were actively infected with it, or had recovered from it provided the deeply sampled blood TCRbeta repertoires that made up the dataset. The repertoires were made available in a free public database intended to serve as a resource for research on the immune response to SARS-CoV-2. Samples came from the ongoing ImmuneRACE study (first 160 participants) plus 1,254 subjects from 6 global collaborators. The sample metadata nearly always contained a de-identified subject ID, COVID-19 status, age in years and sex. Where available, HLA class I and class II types were taken from metadata supplied by the sample provider and were not determined by assay-based typing.

TCRbeta CDR3 regions were amplified from genomic DNA using the immunoSEQ Assay, a bias-controlled multiplex PCR. Turning to the authors' computational methods: The number of nucleated cells in each sample was estimated from the amplification of reference gene primers within the assay. To quantify the absolute abundance of each unique TCRbeta CDR3 rearrangement, sequence reads were collapsed and filtered. For each sample, productive Simpson clonality was calculated by taking the square root of Simpson's diversity index across productive rearrangements. The table comes from immuneACCESS by way of TCRdb, which keeps in-frame sequences with V and J called. Part of the clones is missing from these tables; in studies checked, under half for an unresolved V gene and the rest for unknown reasons. The DNA was the basis for D and trimming; V, J and clone size are from that table. Within this sample are over 200,000 clones, with around nine tenths of them counted one time only. 2.7% of the sample belongs to the ten largest clones.

What the work shows at the level of the full study, not this receptor alone: Clinical and demographic metadata were provided uncurated, with the amount varying by source and participant.

This clone has just a few counts. Its antigen is currently not known. Base-call qualities are not available, and no considerably larger clone is one nucleotide away. Deletion took 6 bases off V and 4 bases off J, with a span of 12 bases between the germline ends. The CDR3 covers 13 residues, taking in both the cysteine and the phenylalanine. Only the CDR3 part of the read is kept: 39 bases, read in frame from the first base. Reading the germline V gene gives CDR1 MNHEY and CDR2 SVGAGI. Each collaborating institution followed its own protocols to collect whole blood in K2EDTA tubes. Collaborator samples were shipped for TCRbeta analysis as frozen whole blood, isolated PBMCs, or DNA extracted from either sample type.

Input material: peripheral blood. The clonotype comes from an older woman with acute or convalescent COVID-19. The sequence is built from TRBV6-5 and TRBJ1-1, and the D gene may be TRBD1, 6 bases matching. The CDR3 has the sequence CASSPIQGTEAFF. At the DNA level, the sequence is TGTGCCAGCAGCCCGATACAGGGCACTGAAGCTTTCTTT.